This passage covers 21 T cell receptor beta chains from one sample sequenced in a study of human T cells and chemical hapten exposure. Time point noted: patch test 3, about 24 weeks after DPC sensitization. Stated treatment: therapeutic diphenylcyclopropenone sensitization with weekly scalp DPC. TCRdb ran MiXCR on the RACE reads and lists one entry per CDR3 protein. The top ten hold approximately 2% of the sample, which has approximately 60,000 distinct CDR3 sequences, approximately 9.9% seen once. The starting material was whole blood, obtained in connection with sensitization to the hapten diphenylcyclopropenone (DPC). The receptors here all came from a woman in her thirties with alopecia areata. Some clones in this sample may be carry-over from other donors' samples.

This clonotype showed up just a few times. The DNA for the CDR3 is TGTGCCAGCAGACCCGGGACAGGGGGCGGACAGCCCCAGCATTTT. Protein: CASRPGTGGGQPQHF. This rearrangement joins TRBV6-5 to TRBJ1-5; the match to TRBD1 covers 12 bases. In germline, CDR1 is MNHEY, CDR2 SVGAGI. The CDR3 totals 15 residues. V shed 6 bases, J shed 7 bases, and the junction held 7 bases outside the gene matches.

This clonotype was detected many times. The J gene is TRBJ2-5, the V gene TRBV28; 9 nucleotides line up with TRBD1. This CDR3 is 15 amino acids long. Germline V gene sequence: CDR1 MDHEN, CDR2 SYDVKM. V was clipped by 4 bases and J by 3 bases; unmatched bases: 6. CDR3 loop: CASSSPTGGEETQYF. CDR3 coding DNA: TGTGCCAGCAGTTCCCCGACAGGGGGAGAAGAGACCCAGTACTTC.

This clonotype was detected many times. The V gene is TRBV7-2, the J gene TRBJ2-1; D remains ambiguous. The CDR3 spans 14 residues. Germline loops: CDR1 SGHTA, CDR2 FQGNSA. Trimming pared 3 bases from V and 4 bases from J, leaving 10 bases between. Written as DNA, the CDR3 is TGTGCCAGCAGCTTTACCGGGTATTACAATGAGCAGTTCTTC. Protein sequence: CASSFTGYYNEQFF.

This clonotype came up a few times. The gene calls are TRBV2 and TRBJ2-1, with a tentative D call TRBD1 (6 bases). The CDR3 contains 18 residues. V lost 4 bases to trimming and J lost 1 base, with 20 bases between them. Germline V CDR1 and CDR2: SNHLY, FYNNEI. CDR3 DNA: TGTGCCAGCAGTGTTTCCTCCCAGACAGGCCGTTCCTACAATGAGCAGTTCTTC. This translates into CASSVSSQTGRSYNEQFF.

The V call is TRBV2, the J call TRBJ1-5, with D unresolved. CDR1 and CDR2 from the germline V gene are SNHLY and FYNNEI. V was shortened by 6 bases and J by 4 bases, with 10 bases between the two germline ends. The CDR3 runs 13 residues. CDR3 sequence reads: CASRAGRNQPQHF. Written as DNA, the CDR3 is TGTGCCAGCAGGGCAGGTCGGAATCAGCCCCAGCATTTT.

This clonotype was picked up many times. V is TRBV29-1 and J is TRBJ2-5, with D perhaps matching TRBD1 or TRBD2 (6 bases each). The CDR3 totals 12 residues. The V gene's germline CDR1 is SQVTM and CDR2 ANQGSEA. V shed 8 bases and J shed 4 bases, with 14 bases lying between them. The DNA of the CDR3 is TGCAGCTTCCGGGGGCGCGGAGAGACCCAGTACTTC. Translation gives CSFRGRGETQYF.

This chain uses TRBV20-1 with TRBJ2-1, with D possibly being TRBD2 (5 bases). Germline-derived CDR1 and CDR2 are DFQATT and SNEGSKA (reference sequence). This CDR3 has 14 amino acids. Trimming left V 6 bases short and J 5 bases short, with 17 bases between. The CDR3 loop is CSATPAEGNNEQFF. In DNA form, the CDR3 reads TGCAGTGCCACGCCAGCTGAGGGTAACAATGAGCAGTTCTTC.

Ten or more counts support this clonotype. The genes are TRBV7-6 and TRBJ1-2, with a possible D match to TRBD1 (6 bases). Germline CDR1 SGHVS, CDR2 FNYEAQ. Trimming cost V 0 bases and J 2 bases, with 13 bases left between them. The CDR3 covers 16 residues. CDR3 sequence (DNA): TGTGCCAGCAGCTTAGCTTCCCCCCAGGGGAACTATGGCTACACCTTC. As protein: CASSLASPQGNYGYTF.

This clonotype appeared many times. The J gene is TRBJ1-3, the V gene TRBV4-3, with D perhaps matching TRBD1 (5 bases). Trimming took off 0 bases at V and 4 bases at J, with 10 bases between the two ends. Germline-derived CDR1 and CDR2 are LGHNA and YSLEER. This CDR3 contains 15 residues. CDR3 sequence (DNA): TGCGCCAGCAGCCAAGATCAGGGATCGGGAAACACCATATATTTT. Its protein product is CASSQDQGSGNTIYF.

This clonotype appeared a few times. The chain joins TRBV13 to TRBJ2-5; D possibly matches TRBD1 or TRBD2 (6 bases each). Between the trimmed V and J ends, which lost 4 bases and 5 bases, there was a span of 14 bases. The CDR3 has 14 residues. Germline V gene data show CDR1 as PRHDT and CDR2 as FYEKMQ (reference sequence). The CDR3 reads CASSSRQEGETQYF. DNA for the CDR3: TGTGCCAGCAGCTCCAGACAGGAGGGGGAGACCCAGTACTTC.

This clonotype was seen a few times. The rearrangement joins TRBV19 to TRBJ2-7; 7 bases agree with TRBD2. Trimming at V came to 4 bases and at J to 9 bases, leaving 12 bases not matched to a gene. Germline loops: CDR1 LNHDA, CDR2 SQIVND (reference sequence). This CDR3 is 14 amino acids long. The chain's CDR3 is CASSTLSGALGQYF. The DNA for the CDR3 is TGTGCCAGTAGTACCCTCAGCGGGGCACTGGGGCAGTACTTC.

The rearrangement links TRBV27 to TRBJ2-7; D gene ambiguous. V dropped 4 bases and J dropped 2 bases, with 9 bases sitting between them. This CDR3 has 13 amino acids. Per the germline V gene, CDR1 is MNHEY and CDR2 is SMNVEV (reference sequence). For the CDR3, the DNA is TGTGCCAGCAGTTCAGGCGTACCCTACGAGCAGTACTTC. It yields the protein CASSSGVPYEQYF.

This clonotype was recorded many times. The rearrangement joins TRBV5-4 to TRBJ2-3, with 7 bases matching TRBD1. The CDR3 extends over 17 amino acids. CDR1 and CDR2 from the germline V gene are SGHNT and YYREEE (reference sequence). Germline trimming cut 1 base from V and 4 bases from J; bases unmatched to any gene: 12. The CDR3 region has the DNA TGTGCCAGCAGCTTGTTACTAACCGGGACAGCTTCAGATACGCAGTATTTT. Translated: CASSLLLTGTASDTQYF.

The J gene is TRBJ1-1, the V gene TRBV7-9; D gene unclear. Germline V gene sequence: CDR1 SEHNR, CDR2 FQNEAQ (reference sequence). V was cut by 4 bases and J by 6 bases, with 12 bases left in between. This CDR3 is 13 amino acids long. This chain's CDR3 is CASSSRAASEAFF. The CDR3 bases are TGTGCCAGCAGCTCGCGGGCAGCATCTGAAGCTTTCTTT. Based on the CDR3 plus reference TRBV7-9 and TRBJ1-1, the full variable domain is DTGVSQNPRHKITKRGQNVTFRCDPISEHNRLYWYRQTLGQGPEFLTYFQNEAQLEKSRLLSDRFSAERPKGSFSTLEIQRTEQGDSAMYLCASSSRAASEAFFGQGTRLTVV.

This clonotype appeared a few times. The CDR3 reads CASSLNWQGSGYTF. CDR3 nucleotides: TGTGCCAGCAGTTTAAATTGGCAGGGGAGTGGCTACACCTTC. The V gene is TRBV27, the J gene TRBJ1-2, with a tentative D call TRBD1 (6 bases). The CDR3 contains 14 residues. V lost 2 bases to trimming and J lost 7 bases, with 14 bases between them. Germline lookup yields CDR1 MNHEY and CDR2 SMNVEV (reference sequence).

This clonotype was found many times. This chain connects TRBV5-1 to TRBJ2-1; 8 bases are shared with TRBD2. Germline assignment: CDR1 SGHRS and CDR2 YFSETQ. Germline trimming cut 0 bases from V and 6 bases from J; bases unmatched to any gene: 5. CDR3 length: 15 residues. The CDR3 nucleotides are TGCGCCAGCAGCTTGGCGGGAGGGAGAGGCAATGAGCAGTTCTTC. Protein sequence: CASSLAGGRGNEQFF. The full variable domain, rest sourced from reference TRBV5-1 and TRBJ2-1, is KAGVTQTPRYLIKTRGQQVTLSCSPISGHRSVSWYQQTPGQGLQFLFEYFSETQRNKGNFPGRFSGRQFSNSRSEMNVSTLELGDSALYLCASSLAGGRGNEQFFGPGTRLTVL.

In this sample, this clonotype turned up a few times. Here the CDR3 DNA reads TGTGCCAGCAGTGACTACGAGCAGTACTTC. This sequence encodes CASSDYEQYF. V and J are TRBV2 and TRBJ2-7; no definite D call. Trimming removed 3 bases from V and 3 bases from J, with 0 bases in between. CDR1 is SNHLY and CDR2 is FYNNEI in the germline V gene. The CDR3 contains 10 residues.

This clonotype was found many times. The V gene is TRBV18, the J gene TRBJ2-1, with 10 nucleotides matching TRBD1. The trim removed 4 bases at V and 7 bases at J, leaving 4 bases unmatched. Germline-derived CDR1 and CDR2 are KGHSH and LQKENI. This CDR3 is built from 14 residues. Here the CDR3 reads CASSLGQGPNEQFF. Here the CDR3 DNA reads TGTGCCAGCTCACTGGGACAGGGGCCAAATGAGCAGTTCTTC.

The chain couples TRBV10-1 to TRBJ1-1; a possible D gene is TRBD1 (6 bases). The CDR3 has 14 amino acids. The V end was cut by 3 bases, the J end by 4 bases, with 12 bases between. CDR1 and CDR2 from the germline V gene are WNHNN and SYGVQD (reference sequence). The CDR3 loop reads CASSEGGAGTEAFF. The CDR3 nucleotides read TGCGCCAGCAGTGAAGGGGGGGCCGGCACTGAAGCTTTCTTT.

The chain has TRBV11-2 and TRBJ1-3; no firm D call. This CDR3 region has 15 residues. V gave up 1 base and J gave up 0 bases, with 7 bases separating them. CDR1 and CDR2 (germline): SGHAT, FQNNGV. CDR3: CASSLGRNSGNTIYF. In DNA, the CDR3 is TGTGCCAGCAGCTTAGGACGGAACTCTGGAAACACCATATATTTT.

This clonotype was observed many times. The J gene is TRBJ1-1, the V gene TRBV20-1; maybe TRBD1 (5 bases). The CDR3 has 14 residues. V dropped 0 bases and J dropped 4 bases, with 12 bases sitting between them. The germline CDR1 and CDR2 sequences are DFQATT and SNEGSKA (reference sequence). This chain's CDR3 is CSAREGGTGTEAFF. As DNA, the CDR3 is TGCAGTGCTAGAGAAGGCGGGACGGGCACTGAAGCTTTCTTT.